The sequence of this TCR beta chain was determined in a study of blood T cell repertoires in COVID-19. Produced via immunoSEQ multiplex PCR; TCRdb's table is partial and in-frame only. The table records over 150,000 clones, about four fifths of them present only once. Germline loops: CDR1 SGHDT, CDR2 YYEEEE. The CDR3 has 15 amino acids. Unmatched junction bases numbered 7, after V lost 5 bases and J lost 4 bases. The sequence was collected from a woman at least 80 years old with COVID-19, enrolled during active disease. This chain connects TRBV5-6 to TRBJ2-1; 9 nucleotides align to TRBD2. Specimen: peripheral blood. The CDR3 sequence is CASRWGLAGYNEQFF. CDR3 DNA sequence: TGTGCCAGCAGATGGGGGCTAGCGGGGTACAATGAGCAGTTCTTC.